Below, 32 T cell receptor beta chains from the same sample are listed, as sequenced in a study of T cell repertoires in cytomegalovirus infection. TCRdb processed the reads anew with MiXCR; each CDR3 protein has one entry. The table lists about 310,000 distinct CDR3 sequences, roughly 25% of them singletons, with about an eighth in the top ten. Antigen specificity for these receptors is unknown. Sample: cultured PBMCs, taken from culture after CMV antigen stimulation. The receptors were gathered from a human donor in good health (CMV status not recorded). Some clones in this sample may be carry-over from other donors' samples.

This clonotype has a handful of counts. The chain joins TRBV6-1 to TRBJ1-2, with D perhaps matching TRBD1 (5 bases). Trimming left V 6 bases short and J 8 bases short, with 16 bases between. Germline loops: CDR1 MNHNS, CDR2 SASEGT. The CDR3 sequence is 13 residues long. CDR3 protein: CASRRQGEGGYTF. CDR3 DNA sequence: TGTGCCAGCAGACGCCAGGGAGAAGGAGGCTACACCTTC.

This clonotype was detected ten times or more. V gene TRBV7-6 combines with J gene TRBJ1-1, with D perhaps matching TRBD1 (5 bases). V lost 6 bases and J lost 0, with 17 bases in between. Germline loops: CDR1 SGHVS, CDR2 FNYEAQ. The CDR3 consists of 16 residues. The CDR3, as DNA: TGTGCCAGCAGACAGAGGGCAGGGAGCATGAACACTGAAGCTTTCTTT. This codes for CASRQRAGSMNTEAFF.

The genes are TRBV5-4 and TRBJ2-2; 9 bases fit TRBD2. The CDR3 is made up of 15 amino acids. The J segment lost 6 bases and the V segment lost 0 bases, leaving 3 bases of the junction unmatched. Germline V gives CDR1 SGHNT, CDR2 YYREEE (reference sequence). The CDR3 DNA is TGTGCCAGCAGCTTGGGGGGACTAGCTTCCGGGGAGCTGTTTTTT. Translating gives CASSLGGLASGELFF.

The chain uses TRBV7-9 and TRBJ1-4; no reliable D call. V was cut by 4 bases and J by 5 bases, with 17 bases left in between. Germline CDR1 is SEHNR and CDR2 is FQNEAQ (reference sequence). The CDR3 contains 16 residues. The DNA for the CDR3 is TGTGCCAGCAGCTCCTCGGCGGGCAGGCGAAATGAAAAACTGTTTTTT. Its translation: CASSSSAGRRNEKLFF.

This clonotype was counted between two and nine times. The V call is TRBV6-2 or TRBV6-3, the J call TRBJ2-5; D unclear. Germline V gives CDR1 MNHEY, CDR2 SVGEGT. CDR3 length equals 13 residues. V lost 0 bases and J lost 5, with 7 bases in between. As DNA, the CDR3 is TGTGCCAGCAGTTACTCGACGCCCGAGACCCAGTACTTC. Its translation: CASSYSTPETQYF.

This clonotype was seen repeatedly, ten times or more. The chain uses TRBV6-6 and TRBJ2-7, with 14 bases lining up with TRBD2. Trimming removed 2 bases from V and 3 bases from J; junction bases left unmatched: 6. Germline CDR1 and CDR2: MNHNY and SVGAGI (reference sequence). The CDR3 runs 17 residues. The CDR3 DNA reads TGTGCCAGCAGTTACACCGGGACTAGCGGGAGAGACTACGAGCAGTACGTC. Residues: CASSYTGTSGRDYEQYV.

Only a few counts were recorded for this clonotype. The CDR3 region is CATRRGANTGELFF. The CDR3 coding sequence is TGTGCCACCCGACGGGGGGCGAACACCGGGGAGCTGTTTTTT. This rearrangement joins TRBV13 to TRBJ2-2; TRBD2 matches 7 bases. Germline CDR1 is PRHDT and CDR2 is FYEKMQ (reference sequence). Losses at the gene ends were 10 bases for V and 0 bases for J; bases not matched to a gene: 5. The CDR3 sequence is 14 residues long.

J is TRBJ2-2 and V is TRBV5-4, with 9 bases lining up with TRBD2. This CDR3 has 16 amino acids. The V and J ends lost 5 bases and 1 base, in that order; junction bases with no gene match: 6. CDR1 is SGHNT and CDR2 is YYREEE in the germline V gene (reference sequence). Written as DNA, the CDR3 is TGTGCCAGCAGTTCCGGACTAGCGAGGAACACCGGGGAGCTGTTTTTT. Translation gives CASSSGLARNTGELFF.

This clonotype came up once. The rearrangement uses TRBV20-1 and TRBJ1-6, with a possible D match to TRBD1 (6 bases). From germline, CDR1 is DFQATT and CDR2 SNEGSKA (reference sequence). The CDR3 runs 13 residues. Trimming left V 3 bases short and J 5 bases short, with 8 bases between. CDR3 DNA sequence: TGCAGTGCTAGGGACAGTAATAATTCACCCCTCCACTTT. This encodes CSARDSNNSPLHF.

This clonotype has only a few counts. The rearrangement uses TRBV6-2 or TRBV6-3 and TRBJ1-1; possible D gene TRBD1, 6 bases. V was pared by 5 bases and J by 1 base, with 14 bases between. CDR1 and CDR2 from the germline V gene are MNHEY and SVGEGT. The CDR3 sequence is 15 residues long. The CDR3 bases are TGTGCCAGCAGTCCTCAACAGGGACCGAACACTGAAGCTTTCTTT. It translates to CASSPQQGPNTEAFF.

The sample holds many counts of this clonotype. The chain uses TRBV6-1 and TRBJ1-5; a weak D match, TRBD1 (6 bases). This CDR3 spans 15 amino acids. Germline CDR1 and CDR2: MNHNS and SASEGT. The V end lost 4 bases, the J end lost 0 bases, and 10 bases lay between the germline ends. The CDR3, as DNA: TGTGCCAGCAGTGGACAGGCGAATAGCAATCAGCCCCAGCATTTT. It is translated as CASSGQANSNQPQHF.

This clonotype was counted once. V usage is TRBV15 and J usage is TRBJ2-1; D not resolved. CDR1 LNHNV and CDR2 YYDKDF come from the germline V gene (reference sequence). The CDR3 spans 13 residues. With 3 bases removed from V and 4 bases from J, the gap between germline ends came to 7 bases. CDR3 amino acids: CATSRGGYNEQFF. CDR3 sequence (DNA): TGTGCCACCAGCAGGGGCGGTTACAATGAGCAGTTCTTC.

The chain recombines TRBV4-1 with TRBJ1-3, with D tentatively TRBD1 (5 bases). CDR1 MGHRA and CDR2 YSYEKL come from the germline V gene. Trimming shortened V by 4 bases and J by 0 bases, and 13 bases separated the two germline ends. This CDR3 has 16 residues. CDR3 protein: CASSPVGQISGNTIYF. In nucleotides, the CDR3 is TGCGCCAGCAGCCCCGTAGGACAAATCTCTGGAAACACCATATATTTT.

In its sample, this clonotype was seen many times. The gene calls are TRBV12-3 or TRBV12-4 and TRBJ2-7, with 8 bases aligning to TRBD1. There are 16 residues in the CDR3. Germline trimming cut 6 bases from V and 5 bases from J; bases unmatched to any gene: 15. For the CDR3, the DNA is TGTGCCAGCAGACGAGGACAGGGCATACTGTACGACGAGCAGTACTTC. Residues: CASRRGQGILYDEQYF.

DNA for the CDR3: TGTGCCAGCAGCAGGTGGGGTCCTAGGGGAGATACGCAGTATTTT. It specifies CASSRWGPRGDTQYF. The rearrangement links TRBV7-2 to TRBJ2-3, with D maybe TRBD1 (5 bases). Trimming removed 5 bases from V and 5 bases from J, with 17 bases in between. The CDR3 consists of 15 residues. CDR1 SGHTA and CDR2 FQGNSA come from the germline V gene.

This clonotype has at least ten counts. The chain employs TRBV4-3 and TRBJ2-5; D ambiguous. Per the germline V gene, CDR1 is LGHNA and CDR2 is YSLEER. CDR3 size: 16 residues. The V and J ends lost 0 bases and 5 bases respectively, with 16 bases between them. The CDR3 sequence: CASSQDTAVVGETQYF. CDR3 sequence (DNA): TGCGCCAGCAGCCAAGATACCGCGGTGGTTGGGGAGACCCAGTACTTC.

This clonotype has ten or more counts. As DNA, the CDR3 is TGTGCCAGCAGCCCCCACAGGGCTGTCACTGAAGCTTTCTTT. Amino acids: CASSPHRAVTEAFF. V gene TRBV7-2 combines with J gene TRBJ1-1, with TRBD1 as a possible D gene (6 bases). V lost 5 bases to trimming and J lost 4 bases, with 14 bases between them. Germline V gene lookup returns CDR1 SGHTA and CDR2 FQGNSA. The CDR3 has 14 amino acids.

With respect to this clonotype: A much larger clonotype is one base distant, so this may be a read error. No conserved phenylalanine or tryptophan is present at the end of the CDR3, so a read error is the likely explanation. This sequence joins TRBV7-6 and TRBJ2-7, with D hard to call. This CDR3 region has 12 residues. The germline V and J ends were trimmed by 5 bases and 6 bases, with 11 bases remaining between them. Germline V gene data show CDR1 as SGHVS and CDR2 as FNYEAQ. Here the CDR3 DNA reads TGTGCCAGCAGCCTCGCACGGAGCGAGCAGTACTGC. It translates to CASSLARSEQYC.

Comments on this clonotype: A much larger clone is a single base away; this may be a read error. This likely comes from a read error, as the CDR3 has no conserved phenylalanine or tryptophan at its end. This chain connects TRBV7-2 to TRBJ1-6; D is perhaps TRBD1 (5 bases). CDR1 is SGHTA, CDR2 FQGNSA, per germline. The CDR3 covers 14 residues. The germline V and J ends were trimmed by 6 bases and 7 bases, with 13 bases remaining between them. CDR3 nucleotides: TGTGCCAGCAGAGTTACAGGATCCAATTCACCCCTCCACTCT. Translating gives CASRVTGSNSPLHS.

The chain combines TRBV7-9 with TRBJ1-5, with D possibly being TRBD1 (5 bases). V gave up 6 bases and J gave up 8 bases, with 17 bases separating them. The germline V gene encodes CDR1 SEHNR and CDR2 FQNEAQ (reference sequence). The CDR3 is made up of 14 amino acids. The CDR3 sequence is CASSVSGTEEPQHF. CDR3 sequence (DNA): TGTGCCAGCAGTGTCTCCGGGACCGAGGAGCCCCAGCATTTT.

This clonotype was seen many times. The V and J genes are TRBV7-2 and TRBJ2-5, with 8 bases aligning to TRBD2. The V and J ends lost 3 bases and 2 bases, in that order; junction bases with no gene match: 8. Germline loops: CDR1 SGHTA, CDR2 FQGNSA. The CDR3 sequence is 16 residues long. DNA for the CDR3: TGTGCCAGCAGCTTGGGTAATGCGGGAGGTCAAGAGACCCAGTACTTC. Protein: CASSLGNAGGQETQYF.

The chain links TRBV5-5 to TRBJ2-5; TRBD1 matches at 7 bases. Germline trimming cut 4 bases from V and 4 bases from J; bases unmatched to any gene: 4. Germline-derived CDR1 and CDR2 are SGHKS and YYEKEE (reference sequence). The CDR3 length is 13 residues. For the CDR3, the DNA is TGTGCCAGCAGCATTACAGGGGTAGAGACCCAGTACTTC. Translated: CASSITGVETQYF.

At least ten counts were recorded for this clonotype. The chain links TRBV7-2 to TRBJ2-3; D possibly corresponds to TRBD1 (7 bases). Trimming removed 5 bases from V and 5 bases from J, with 11 bases in between. Per germline, CDR1 SGHTA and CDR2 FQGNSA. This CDR3 contains 13 residues. CDR3 sequence reads: CASSPGGIDTQYF. CDR3 DNA sequence: TGTGCCAGCAGCCCAGGGGGGATAGATACGCAGTATTTT.

The J gene is TRBJ2-4, the V gene TRBV7-2, with TRBD2 matching over 13 bases. Trimming removed 1 base from V and 10 bases from J; junction bases left unmatched: 4. The CDR3 contains 15 residues. Germline V gene sequence: CDR1 SGHTA, CDR2 FQGNSA. The CDR3 DNA is TGTGCCAGCAGCTTAGGCGGGACTAGCGGGACTATTCAGTACTTC. Its translation is CASSLGGTSGTIQYF. Full variable domain (rest looked up from reference TRBV7-2 and TRBJ2-4): GAGVSQSPSNKVTEKGKDVELRCDPISGHTALYWYRQSLGQGLEFLIYFQGNSAPDKSGLPSDRFSAERTGGSVSTLTIQRTQQEDSAVYLCASSLGGTSGTIQYFGAGTRLSVL.

This clonotype was recorded at least ten times. CDR3 in amino acids: CASSRDNPGEDTQYF. CDR3 nucleotide sequence: TGTGCCAGCAGCAGGGACAACCCGGGAGAAGATACGCAGTATTTT. The chain carries TRBV7-2 and TRBJ2-3; D is tentatively TRBD1 or TRBD2 (6 bases each). V was cut by 5 bases and J by 5 bases, with 17 bases left in between. The CDR3 runs to 15 residues. Germline V CDR1 and CDR2: SGHTA, FQGNSA. Variable domain in full (rest from reference TRBV7-2 and TRBJ2-3): GAGVSQSPSNKVTEKGKDVELRCDPISGHTALYWYRQSLGQGLEFLIYFQGNSAPDKSGLPSDRFSAERTGGSVSTLTIQRTQQEDSAVYLCASSRDNPGEDTQYFGPGTRLTVL.

This clonotype was seen just once. V gene TRBV28 combines with J gene TRBJ1-2; TRBD1 matches 8 bases. Germline CDR1 reads MDHEN; CDR2 reads SYDVKM. CDR3 length: 14 amino acids. With 7 bases clipped from V and 8 bases from J, the junction kept 12 bases outside the gene matches. CDR3 sequence reads: CASKGQGTWRGYTF. Written as DNA, the CDR3 is TGTGCCAGCAAAGGACAGGGCACGTGGAGGGGCTACACCTTC.

This clonotype occurred many times. The V and J genes are TRBV15 and TRBJ2-3; 14 bases match TRBD2. CDR1 LNHNV and CDR2 YYDKDF come from the germline V gene (reference sequence). J was trimmed by 3 bases and V by 11 bases; bases with no gene match: 13. The CDR3 runs to 17 residues. The chain's CDR3 is CAACPGLAGEATDTQYF. The CDR3 DNA reads as TGTGCCGCCTGCCCGGGACTAGCGGGAGAGGCGACAGATACGCAGTATTTT.

The V gene is TRBV28, the J gene TRBJ2-5, with TRBD1 matching 7 bases. Trimming at V came to 7 bases and at J to 0 bases, leaving 2 bases not matched to a gene. This CDR3 region has 13 residues. CDR1 and CDR2 from the germline V gene are MDHEN and SYDVKM. The CDR3 DNA reads TGTGCCAGCACCCAGGGGGACCAAGAGACCCAGTACTTC. Translating it yields CASTQGDQETQYF.

The CDR3 coding sequence is TGTGCCAGCAGTTACTCGAATTCCCGACTAGCCTACGAGCAGTACTTC. As protein: CASSYSNSRLAYEQYF. This sequence joins TRBV6-5 and TRBJ2-7; D is possibly TRBD2 (6 bases). The CDR3 is 16 amino acids. Between the trimmed V and J ends, which lost 0 bases and 2 bases, there was a span of 14 bases. CDR1 and CDR2 (germline): MNHEY, SVGAGI.

This chain uses TRBV2 with TRBJ2-7; possibly TRBD1 or TRBD2 for D (5 bases each). Per germline, CDR1 SNHLY and CDR2 FYNNEI. The V gene lost 7 bases and the J gene lost 0 bases, with 13 bases spanning the gap. The CDR3 consists of 14 residues. CDR3 in DNA: TGTGCCAGCAACCCGGGACCTGACTCCTACGAGCAGTACTTC. Its translation: CASNPGPDSYEQYF.

The chain uses TRBV27 and TRBJ2-5; a possible D gene is TRBD1 (6 bases). Between the trimmed V and J ends, which lost 7 bases and 8 bases, there was a span of 29 bases. This CDR3 region has 17 residues. The germline gives CDR1 MNHEY, CDR2 SMNVEV (reference sequence). CDR3 residues: CASTPGWGTPGQRTQYF. DNA for the CDR3: TGTGCCAGCACCCCCGGGTGGGGGACACCAGGCCAACGCACCCAGTACTTC.

This clonotype was detected a few times. The chain recombines TRBV10-3 with TRBJ2-1; the match to TRBD2 covers 7 bases. Germline loops: CDR1 ENHRY, CDR2 SYGVKD. V trimming: 0 bases; J trimming: 9 bases; junction bases outside the gene matches: 2. This CDR3 contains 13 residues. CDR3 region: CAISESGGVEQFF. As DNA, the CDR3 is TGTGCCATCAGTGAGTCGGGGGGGGTTGAGCAGTTCTTC.